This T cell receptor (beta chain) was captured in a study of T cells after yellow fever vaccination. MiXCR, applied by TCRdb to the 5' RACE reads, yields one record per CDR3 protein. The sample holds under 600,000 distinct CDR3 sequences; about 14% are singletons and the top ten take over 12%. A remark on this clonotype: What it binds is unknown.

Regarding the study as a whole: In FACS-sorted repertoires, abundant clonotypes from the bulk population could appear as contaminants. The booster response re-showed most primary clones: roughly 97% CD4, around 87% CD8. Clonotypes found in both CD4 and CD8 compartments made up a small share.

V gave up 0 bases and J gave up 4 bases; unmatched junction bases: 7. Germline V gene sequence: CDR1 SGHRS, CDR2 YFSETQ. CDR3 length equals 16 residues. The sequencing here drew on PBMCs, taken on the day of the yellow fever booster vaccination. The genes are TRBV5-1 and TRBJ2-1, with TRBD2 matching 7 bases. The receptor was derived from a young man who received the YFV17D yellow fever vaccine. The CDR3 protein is CASSLGLAESYNEQFF. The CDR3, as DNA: TGCGCCAGCAGCTTGGGGCTAGCGGAATCGTACAATGAGCAGTTCTTC. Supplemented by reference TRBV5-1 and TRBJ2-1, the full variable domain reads KAGVTQTPRYLIKTRGQQVTLSCSPISGHRSVSWYQQTPGQGLQFLFEYFSETQRNKGNFPGRFSGRQFSNSRSEMNVSTLELGDSALYLCASSLGLAESYNEQFFGPGTRLTVL.